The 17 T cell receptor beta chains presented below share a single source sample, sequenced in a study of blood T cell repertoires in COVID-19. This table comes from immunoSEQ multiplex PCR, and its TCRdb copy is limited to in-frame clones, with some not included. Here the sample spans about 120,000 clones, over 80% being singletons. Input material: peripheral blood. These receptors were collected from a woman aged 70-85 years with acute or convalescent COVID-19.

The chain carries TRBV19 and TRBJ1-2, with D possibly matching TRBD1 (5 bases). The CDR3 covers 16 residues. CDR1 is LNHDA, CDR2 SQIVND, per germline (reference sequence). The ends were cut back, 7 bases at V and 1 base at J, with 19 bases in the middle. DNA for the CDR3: TGTGCCAGTACCCCGCAGACAGCTACCCTTAACTATGGCTACACCTTC. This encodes CASTPQTATLNYGYTF.

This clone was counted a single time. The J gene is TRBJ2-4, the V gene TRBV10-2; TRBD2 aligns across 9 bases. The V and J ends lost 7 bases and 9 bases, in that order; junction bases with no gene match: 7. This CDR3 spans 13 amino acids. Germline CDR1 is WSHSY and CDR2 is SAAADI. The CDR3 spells CASIERGAGIQYF. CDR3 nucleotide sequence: TGCGCCAGCATCGAGCGGGGGGCCGGCATTCAGTACTTC.

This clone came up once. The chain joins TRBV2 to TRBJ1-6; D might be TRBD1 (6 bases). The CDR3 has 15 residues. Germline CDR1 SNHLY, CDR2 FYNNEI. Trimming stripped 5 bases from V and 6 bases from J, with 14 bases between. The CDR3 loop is CASSTTGTPNSPLHF. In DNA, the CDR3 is TGTGCCAGCAGTACCACCGGGACACCTAATTCACCCCTCCACTTT.

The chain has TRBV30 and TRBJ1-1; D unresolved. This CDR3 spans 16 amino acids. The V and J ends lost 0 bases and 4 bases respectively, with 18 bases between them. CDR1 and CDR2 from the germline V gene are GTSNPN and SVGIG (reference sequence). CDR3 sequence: CAWSVIGVRGGTEAFF. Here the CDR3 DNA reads TGTGCCTGGAGTGTAATCGGCGTACGCGGAGGCACTGAAGCTTTCTTT.

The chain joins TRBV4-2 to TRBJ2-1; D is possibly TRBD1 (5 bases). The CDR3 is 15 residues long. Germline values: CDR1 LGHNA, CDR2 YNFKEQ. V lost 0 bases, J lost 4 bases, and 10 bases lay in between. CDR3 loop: CASSQELDRYNEQFF. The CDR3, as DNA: TGTGCCAGCAGCCAAGAACTTGACAGATACAATGAGCAGTTCTTC.

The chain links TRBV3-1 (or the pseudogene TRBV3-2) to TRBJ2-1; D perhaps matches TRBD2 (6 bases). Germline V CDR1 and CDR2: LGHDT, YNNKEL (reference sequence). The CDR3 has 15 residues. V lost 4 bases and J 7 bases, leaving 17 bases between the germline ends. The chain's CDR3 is CASSPWGTGSNEQFF. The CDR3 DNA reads TGTGCCAGCAGCCCGTGGGGGACCGGGAGTAATGAGCAGTTCTTC.

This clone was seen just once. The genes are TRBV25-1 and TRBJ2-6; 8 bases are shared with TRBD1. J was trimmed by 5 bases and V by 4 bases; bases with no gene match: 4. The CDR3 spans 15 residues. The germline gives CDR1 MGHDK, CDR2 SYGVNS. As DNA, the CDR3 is TGTGCCAGCAGTGCCACAGGGGGTTGGGCCAACGTCCTGACTTTC. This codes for CASSATGGWANVLTF.

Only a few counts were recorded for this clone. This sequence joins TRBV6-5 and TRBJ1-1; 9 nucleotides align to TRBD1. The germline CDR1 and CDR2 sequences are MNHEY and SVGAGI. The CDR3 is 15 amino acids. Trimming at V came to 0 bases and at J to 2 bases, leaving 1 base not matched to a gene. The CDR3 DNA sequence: TGTGCCAGCAGTTACTCGGGACAGGGTAACACTGAAGCTTTCTTT. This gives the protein CASSYSGQGNTEAFF.

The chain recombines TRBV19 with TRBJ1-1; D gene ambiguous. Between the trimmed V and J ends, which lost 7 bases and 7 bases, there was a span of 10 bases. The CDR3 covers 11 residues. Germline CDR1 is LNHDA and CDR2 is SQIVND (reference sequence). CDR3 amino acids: CASIWRNEAFF. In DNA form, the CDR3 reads TGTGCCAGTATATGGAGGAATGAAGCTTTCTTT.

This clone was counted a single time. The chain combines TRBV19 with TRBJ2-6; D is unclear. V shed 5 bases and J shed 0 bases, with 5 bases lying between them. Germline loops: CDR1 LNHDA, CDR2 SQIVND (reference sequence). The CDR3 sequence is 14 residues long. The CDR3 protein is CASSAGSGANVLTF. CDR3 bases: TGTGCCAGTAGTGCAGGCTCTGGGGCCAACGTCCTGACTTTC.

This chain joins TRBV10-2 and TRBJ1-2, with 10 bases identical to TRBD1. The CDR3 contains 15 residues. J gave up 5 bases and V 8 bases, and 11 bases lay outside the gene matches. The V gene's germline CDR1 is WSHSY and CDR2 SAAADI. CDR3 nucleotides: TGCGCCAGCGCCCCCCGACAGGGGGCGTTATATGGCTACACCTTC. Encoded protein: CASAPRQGALYGYTF.

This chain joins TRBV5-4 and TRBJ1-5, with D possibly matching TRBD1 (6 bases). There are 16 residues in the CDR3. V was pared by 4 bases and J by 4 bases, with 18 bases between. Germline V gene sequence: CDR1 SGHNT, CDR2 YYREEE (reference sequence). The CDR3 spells CASSIGGTTGNQPQHF. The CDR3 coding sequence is TGTGCCAGCAGCATTGGGGGCACTACAGGGAATCAGCCCCAGCATTTT.

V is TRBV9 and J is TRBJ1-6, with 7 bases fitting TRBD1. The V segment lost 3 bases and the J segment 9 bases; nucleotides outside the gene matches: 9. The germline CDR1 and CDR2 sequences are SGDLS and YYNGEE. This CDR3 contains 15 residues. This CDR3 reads CASSAGPDRASPLHF. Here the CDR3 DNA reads TGTGCCAGCAGCGCCGGACCAGACAGGGCTTCACCCCTCCACTTT. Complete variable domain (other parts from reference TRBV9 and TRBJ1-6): DSGVTQTPKHLITATGQRVTLRCSPRSGDLSVYWYQQSLDQGLQFLIQYYNGEERAKGNILERFSAQQFPDLHSELNLSSLELGDSALYFCASSAGPDRASPLHFGNGTRLTVT.

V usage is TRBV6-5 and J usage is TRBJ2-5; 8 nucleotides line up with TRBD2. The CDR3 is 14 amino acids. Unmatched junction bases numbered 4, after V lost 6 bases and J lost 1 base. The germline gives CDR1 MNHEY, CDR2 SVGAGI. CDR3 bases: TGTGCCAGCAGCCTCGGGGGGGGCCAAGAGACCCAGTACTTC. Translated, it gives CASSLGGGQETQYF.

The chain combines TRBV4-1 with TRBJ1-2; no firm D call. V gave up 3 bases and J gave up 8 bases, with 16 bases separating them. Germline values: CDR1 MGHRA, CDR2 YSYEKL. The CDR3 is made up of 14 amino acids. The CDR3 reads CASSQPRGRGGYTF. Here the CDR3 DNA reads TGCGCCAGCAGCCAGCCTCGGGGAAGAGGGGGCTACACCTTC.

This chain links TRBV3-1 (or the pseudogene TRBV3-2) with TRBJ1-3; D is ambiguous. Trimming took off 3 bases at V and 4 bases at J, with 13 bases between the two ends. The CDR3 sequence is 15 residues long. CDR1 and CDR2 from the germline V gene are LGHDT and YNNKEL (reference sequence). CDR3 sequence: CASSQFWSEGNTIYF. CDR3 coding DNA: TGTGCCAGCAGCCAGTTCTGGAGCGAAGGAAACACCATATATTTT.

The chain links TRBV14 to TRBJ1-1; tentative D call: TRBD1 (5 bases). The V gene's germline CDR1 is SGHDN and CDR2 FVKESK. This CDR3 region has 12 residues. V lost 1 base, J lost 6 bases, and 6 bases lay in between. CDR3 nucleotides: TGTGCCAGCAGCCAAGCAGGGTCTGAAGCTTTCTTT. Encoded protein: CASSQAGSEAFF.